Following are 15 T cell receptor beta chains from one sample sequenced in a study of T cell changes during pregnancy in multiple sclerosis. The table came from immunoSEQ multiplex PCR; TCRdb's copy has only in-frame clones and leaves some out. In the table there are over 35,000 clones, roughly nine tenths of which are singletons. Source: CD4+ T cells from peripheral blood mononuclear cells, taken in the third trimester of pregnancy. Receptor source: a female donor in good health, enrolled as a control in a pregnancy study.

The gene calls are TRBV27 and TRBJ1-6; 8 nucleotides agree with TRBD1. The CDR3 contains 14 residues. Losses at the gene ends were 10 bases for V and 9 bases for J; bases not matched to a gene: 11. CDR1 is MNHEY, CDR2 SMNVEV, per germline (reference sequence). The CDR3 region is CAIGAGGVGSPLHF. The CDR3 DNA reads TGTGCCATTGGAGCAGGGGGCGTTGGTTCACCCCTCCACTTT.

This chain links TRBV10-3 with TRBJ2-3; D is ambiguous. The length of the CDR3 is 14 residues. V lost 3 bases and J lost 6, with 13 bases in between. Looked up from germline, CDR1 is ENHRY and CDR2 is SYGVKD. In DNA form, the CDR3 reads TGTGCCATCAGTGAAGGCAAGCGAACCGATACGCAGTATTTT. Amino acids: CAISEGKRTDTQYF.

The rearrangement links TRBV18 to TRBJ2-2; a weak D match, TRBD2 (5 bases). The CDR3 consists of 15 residues. Trimming took off 6 bases at V and 1 base at J, with 12 bases between the two ends. From germline, CDR1 is KGHSH and CDR2 LQKENI. DNA of the CDR3: TGTGCCAGCTCTCTAAACGGGGAGAACACCGGGGAGCTGTTTTTT. Translated, it gives CASSLNGENTGELFF.

The chain is built from TRBV7-2 and TRBJ2-5; a weak D match, TRBD2 (5 bases). Germline V gene sequence: CDR1 SGHTA, CDR2 FQGNSA. V lost 3 bases, J lost 6 bases, and 20 bases lay in between. There are 16 residues in the CDR3. The CDR3 sequence: CASSFASPGASKTQYF. DNA for the CDR3: TGTGCCAGCAGCTTCGCTAGCCCGGGTGCTTCGAAGACCCAGTACTTC.

This chain connects TRBV5-8 to TRBJ2-4; 8 bases are a match to TRBD1. The CDR3 extends over 14 amino acids. J gave up 6 bases and V 4 bases, and 6 bases lay outside the gene matches. Germline assignment: CDR1 SGHTS and CDR2 YDEGEE. The CDR3 sequence: CASSLTQGANIQYF. The CDR3 nucleotides read TGTGCCAGCAGCCTTACCCAGGGGGCAAACATTCAGTACTTC.

V is TRBV5-3 and J is TRBJ2-7; D unclear. TRBV5-3 is annotated as an ORF whose role is uncertain. CDR3 length: 14 residues. V dropped 0 bases and J dropped 2 bases, with 9 bases sitting between them. CDR3 sequence: CARSLESVPYEQYF. CDR3 nucleotides: TGTGCCAGAAGCTTGGAATCGGTGCCCTACGAGCAGTACTTC.

The rearrangement joins TRBV2 to TRBJ2-7; tentative D call: TRBD1 (6 bases). The CDR3 extends over 15 amino acids. CDR1 and CDR2 (germline): SNHLY, FYNNEI. Trimming left V 4 bases short and J 5 bases short, with 18 bases between. The CDR3 loop is CASSVGRGNTNEQYF. In DNA form, the CDR3 reads TGTGCCAGCAGTGTGGGCAGGGGAAATACTAACGAGCAGTACTTC.

V is TRBV27 and J is TRBJ1-4, with a tentative D call TRBD1 (5 bases). Per the germline V gene, CDR1 is MNHEY and CDR2 is SMNVEV (reference sequence). This CDR3 has 14 residues. The V gene lost 6 bases and the J gene lost 0 bases, with 8 bases spanning the gap. DNA of the CDR3: TGTGCCAGCAGGGACATAGCAACTAATGAAAAACTGTTTTTT. This sequence encodes CASRDIATNEKLFF.

The chain is built from TRBV18 and TRBJ2-4; no clear D gene. The V gene lost 2 bases and the J gene lost 1 base, with 6 bases spanning the gap. The CDR3 runs to 14 residues. Germline-derived CDR1 and CDR2 are KGHSH and LQKENI. The CDR3 spells CASSPGQAKNIQYF. The CDR3 DNA reads as TGTGCCAGCTCACCAGGGCAGGCCAAAAACATTCAGTACTTC.

The V call is TRBV7-2, the J call TRBJ1-6, with 8 nucleotides matching TRBD1. There are 16 residues in the CDR3. Looked up from germline, CDR1 is SGHTA and CDR2 is FQGNSA. The V segment lost 2 bases and the J segment 6 bases; nucleotides outside the gene matches: 6. The CDR3 DNA follows: TGTGCCAGCAGCTTACTGCCAGGGGGCCTTAATTCACCCCTCCACTTT. Translating it yields CASSLLPGGLNSPLHF.

The V call is TRBV9, the J call TRBJ2-1; weak D call: TRBD2 (7 bases). The V end lost 4 bases, the J end lost 9 bases, and 17 bases lay between the germline ends. CDR3 length: 14 amino acids. Germline-derived CDR1 and CDR2 are SGDLS and YYNGEE. The CDR3 sequence is CASSPRTRGGEQFF. The CDR3, as DNA: TGTGCCAGCAGCCCCCGGACTAGAGGGGGTGAGCAGTTCTTC.

This chain joins TRBV19 and TRBJ1-1; maybe TRBD1 (6 bases). Germline CDR1 is LNHDA and CDR2 is SQIVND (reference sequence). The CDR3 is 16 amino acids. V dropped 8 bases and J dropped 1 base, with 20 bases sitting between them. CDR3 DNA sequence: TGTGCCAGTCATAAACAGGGTCGGAAGGGGAACACTGAAGCTTTCTTT. This gives the protein CASHKQGRKGNTEAFF.

The chain joins TRBV7-8 to TRBJ2-7; no firm D call. V was cut by 7 bases and J by 2 bases, with 15 bases left in between. The CDR3 length is 14 residues. CDR1 and CDR2 (germline): SGHVS, FQNEAQ. The CDR3 spells CASTQGVGAYEQYF. CDR3 sequence (DNA): TGTGCCAGCACCCAAGGTGTCGGAGCCTACGAGCAGTACTTC.

The chain employs TRBV9 and TRBJ2-1; 10 bases align to TRBD2. After removal of 4 bases from V and 3 bases from J, the junction contained 4 bases not matched to a gene. From germline, CDR1 is SGDLS and CDR2 YYNGEE. The CDR3 spans 15 residues. For the CDR3, the DNA is TGTGCCAGCAGCCCTAGCGGGAGTCGCTACAATGAGCAGTTCTTC. Translation: CASSPSGSRYNEQFF.

The V gene is TRBV19, the J gene TRBJ2-1, with no clear D. The CDR3 spans 14 residues. V shed 5 bases and J shed 9 bases, with 17 bases lying between them. Germline V CDR1 and CDR2: LNHDA, SQIVND (reference sequence). The CDR3 DNA reads TGTGCCAGTAGTCGCGGAGTTCTACTCAGTGAGCAGTTCTTC. Translation: CASSRGVLLSEQFF. The full variable domain, with the rest looked up from reference TRBV19 and TRBJ2-1, is DGGITQSPKYLFRKEGQNVTLSCEQNLNHDAMYWYRQDPGQGLRLIYYSQIVNDFQKGDIAEGYSVSREKKESFPLTVTSAQKNPTAFYLCASSRGVLLSEQFFGPGTRLTVL.